Sequencing of this T cell receptor beta chain was carried out in a study of CD8 T cells in ankylosing spondylitis. The table lists this clonotype with many counts. Its antigen is unidentified. General study results and limits: One TCR beta motif, made up of several highly homologous variants, appeared characteristic of ankylosing spondylitis blood. Reported data indicate significant enrichment of disease-linked clones within matched ankylosing spondylitis synovial fluid.

TCRdb re-called the 5' RACE reads through MiXCR, storing one row per CDR3 protein. This table has around 94,000 distinct CDR3 sequences, roughly 10% appearing once. Germline V gives CDR1 SGHRS, CDR2 YFSETQ. V was pared by 4 bases and J by 2 bases, with 8 bases of the junction left unmatched. This CDR3 is 15 amino acids long. Sequenced: blood, either unsorted or a sorted T cell fraction (not recorded which). The V gene is TRBV5-1, the J gene TRBJ2-5; 7 bases are shared with TRBD1. The TCR sequence derives from a male donor with ankylosing spondylitis. The DNA of the CDR3 is TGCGCCAGCAGCGACCGGGACAGCAATCAAGAGACCCAGTACTTC. Encoded protein: CASSDRDSNQETQYF.